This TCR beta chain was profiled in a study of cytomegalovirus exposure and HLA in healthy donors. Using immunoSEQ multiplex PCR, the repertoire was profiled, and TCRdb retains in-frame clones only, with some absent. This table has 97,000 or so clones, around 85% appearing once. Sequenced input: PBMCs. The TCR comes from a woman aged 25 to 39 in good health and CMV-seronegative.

The CDR3 sequence is CASRMTGAVTEAFF. CDR3 nucleotides: TGTGCCAGCAGGATGACAGGGGCTGTCACTGAAGCTTTCTTT. The rearrangement joins TRBV2 to TRBJ1-1, with 8 bases identical to TRBD1. The CDR3 is 14 amino acids. V shed 6 bases, J shed 4 bases, and the junction held 7 bases outside the gene matches. Germline loops: CDR1 SNHLY, CDR2 FYNNEI.